This record covers a single T cell receptor beta chain. This sample was included in a study of technical replicates of blood from several donors. Measured with immunoSEQ multiplex PCR; TCRdb has only the in-frame clones, and not every one. This table holds approximately 8,000 clones, 85% to 90% found once. Germline values: CDR1 MNHNS, CDR2 SASEGT. V gave up 6 bases and J gave up 3 bases; unmatched junction bases: 7. The CDR3 has 15 residues. The sequence came from a human donor in good health. The specimen was PBMCs. J is TRBJ1-5 and V is TRBV6-1, with 8 nucleotides matching TRBD1. The CDR3 is CASRETGAVNQPQHF. Here the CDR3 DNA reads TGTGCCAGCAGGGAGACAGGGGCGGTCAATCAGCCCCAGCATTTT.